This record looks at one T cell receptor (beta chain) sequence and its context. This clone was counted a few times. It has no known antigen specificity. Per-base qualities were not stored, and no clone one base away is much larger. The record originates from a study of cytomegalovirus exposure and HLA in healthy donors (dated by TCRdb to about 2017). Background for the entire study: In an earlier analysis of around 540 of the donors, 250 to 350 Gb of sequence data and 95 million to 130 million unique TCR beta sequences from roughly 200 million T cells were reported. Rather than drawing on any new phenotypic data, the later analysis identified candidate immune exposures from TCR beta sequences and the way those sequences occurred across donors. An earlier analysis of several hundred of the donors applied high-throughput TCR beta sequencing to assess whether each TCR beta V gene segment acted as functional or pseudogenic. The genetic ancestry cluster associated with self-reported Caucasian donors included 65% to 90% of the 300 to 400 genotyped donors. An early release covering roughly 600 HLA-typed donors comprised 300 to 350 gigabases of sequencing data and around 80 million unique TCR sequences. A later genetic analysis took genome-wide SNP genotypes for about 55% of the 666 donors and used that subset as a discovery cohort. Alongside the repertoire data, information on donor age, sex, ethnicity and CMV serostatus was compiled. Several DR-DQ haplotypes were handled as single units for association and clustering, since linkage in the cohort was strong. Every repertoire in the discovery cohort had been generated on one and the same sequencing platform. The study profiled the T cell repertoires of hundreds of subjects by immunosequencing and related them to cytomegalovirus serostatus. Typing coverage varied by locus: about 629-640 donors for A, B, C, DRB1 and DQB1; about 520 for DQA1; 606 for DPA1; around 450 for DPB1. Besides the first cohort of approximately 710 subjects, a separate validation cohort made up of about 120 different subjects was used. The study aimed to test whether cataloging public T cell receptors could reveal signatures of past pathogen exposure. A later analysis re-analyzed previously published TCR beta repertoires from 666 donors and added high-resolution HLA genotyping to study TCR occurrence patterns. HLA typing covered class I and class II loci at four-digit resolution. High-throughput TCR immunosequencing, statistical association of individual TCRs with disease status, and machine learning were combined to predict cytomegalovirus infection status. Among 398 genotyped donors of the cohort, an average of 235,054 unique TCR beta nucleotide sequences were sequenced per donor, around 20% of them non-productive.

The cohort comprised hundreds of healthy bone marrow donors. At the time of sampling, every cohort member was nominally healthy, though immune exposures that went unrecorded were likely present. The donor tested CMV seronegative and was one of the 352 seronegative cohort members. A peripheral blood sample was provided by each donor, and peripheral blood mononuclear cells were used for TCR beta sequencing. The Qiagen DNeasy Blood Extraction Kit was used to extract genomic DNA from the blood cell samples. CDR1 and CDR2 (SGHNT, YENEEA) derive from the germline V gene. The CDR3, cysteine through phenylalanine, is 14 amino acids long. The kept DNA is CDR3 alone, 42 bases in frame from the first base. Trimming at the junction amounts to 5 bases on V and 7 bases on J, and the germline ends lie 12 bases apart. The research as a whole found: A total of about 180 TCR beta chains were listed by the study as associated with cytomegalovirus. Because counts were too low, more than 15 rarely observed V segments, including chromosome 9 orphons, were excluded from the earlier analysis of 587 of the donors. A cluster of highly shared sequence variants was judged likely to represent a technical artifact of the sequencing pipeline. In a later analysis, the rate of TCR association differed among HLA loci, with DRB1 alleles having the most associated TCRs and HLA-C alleles having the fewest. An association between a missense DCLRE1C variant and V-gene and J-gene trimming of TCR beta chains was found in a later genetic analysis and replicated in an independent cohort. CMV serostatus was the only immune exposure information available for the cohort. A further reported finding was that TCR beta sequences accurately predicted the HLA-A and HLA-B alleles for most subjects in the first cohort. According to the authors, the approach could potentially be generalized to other disease states and immunological phenotypes. According to a later analysis, most CMV-associated TCR beta chains appeared to be HLA-restricted, and the HLA associations seemed to be driven largely by CMV exposure. Most TCR sequences were observed very rarely across donors, whereas some public TCRs were present in many individuals. Because HLA typing was missing for some donors at each locus, association tests included only the typed subset. Assigning TCR associations to individual alleles was difficult when HLA alleles, especially DR and DQ, strongly co-occurred. Specific HLA alleles were associated with some 15,000 TCR beta sequences at a false discovery rate of 0.05 in a later analysis. According to a later analysis, parvovirus B19, influenza, CMV and Epstein-Barr virus appeared linked to several top co-occurrence clusters. Cytomegalovirus status was reported to be diagnosed by the classifier with high specificity and sensitivity in both the original and validation cohorts. Three of the identified cytomegalovirus-associated TCR beta chains were confirmed in vitro to be specific for cytomegalovirus antigens. According to a later genetic analysis, donors in an Asian-associated ancestry cluster had fewer N-insertions in productive TCRs than the approximately 670-donor mean. A later analysis found that HLA-associated TCR beta chains were more clonally expanded and had lower generation probabilities than equally common non-associated chains. Correlated functional status among segregating V segments might reflect linkage disequilibrium, but an unknown experimental factor could not be ruled out. Only TCR beta chains were sequenced in this cohort, and the absence of alpha or paired-chain data limited detectable features. The presence/absence analyses assumed that sequencing depth was roughly uniform across donors, and that assumption may not be true. Because the 87-base-pair reads could not distinguish some IMGT-functional V segments, including TRBV6-2 and TRBV6-3, those segments were excluded. In an earlier analysis of some 500 of the donors, most TCR beta V segments were observed in productive rearrangements about 90% or about 30% of the time, broadly matching IMGT annotations.

Library construction relied on the immunoSEQ multiplex PCR assay. The multiplex PCR relied on a mix of 60 forward primers for TCR Vbeta segments and 13 reverse primers for TCR Jbeta segments. The CDR3 region of rearranged TCR beta genes was amplified from genomic DNA by a multiplex PCR assay. The Illumina HiSeq System was used to sequence the amplified TCR beta libraries as 87-base-pair reads. The study's processing was this. A later analysis counted some 80 million unique TCR beta chains across the approximately 700 repertoires, and around 9.9 million of these chains were shared by at least two donors. Raw reads were error-corrected and collapsed into unique sequences with a nearest-neighbor algorithm that merged closely related sequences to remove PCR and sequencing errors. Alignment of CDR3 sequences to IMGT reference sequences was used to assign V, D and J gene segments. For a sequence to be retained, a match of at least six nucleotides was required to both a V gene segment and a J gene segment. Rearrangements were classified as productive when the CDR3 lacked stop codons and remained in frame with V and J, and all other rearrangements were classified as non-productive. Following IMGT convention, CDR3 was defined as the stretch from the second conserved V-encoded cysteine to the conserved J-encoded phenylalanine. In an earlier analysis of more than 550 of the donors, sequences lacking an unambiguous match to a single V gene segment were excluded. An earlier analysis of a few hundred of the donors classified V segments as functional when productive rearrangements were above 56.7% and as segregating when the standard deviation between donors was above 5%. To diagnose cytomegalovirus status from the catalog of TCR beta chain sequences, a statistical classification framework was built. A later analysis assigned V and J genes by comparing TCR nucleotide sequences with IMGT/GENE-DB human TR gene sequences. The TCRdist pipeline was used in a later analysis to assign CDR3 sequences and most-parsimonious VDJ recombination scenarios. In a later analysis, each TCR beta chain was defined by its CDR3 amino acid sequence together with its V-gene family, and reads lacking a unique V-gene family were excluded. As a way to deal with suspected cross-contamination and a sequencing artifact, a later analysis dropped 450 to 600 nucleotide sequences that were highly shared and had low generation probability. A later analysis calculated a clonal expansion index for each public chain from normalized within-repertoire ranks of inferred template counts. In a later analysis, generation probabilities were computed with a VDJ recombination model fitted to out-of-frame rearrangements, and the resulting probabilities were checked against IGoR. In a later analysis, TCR-TCR, TCR-HLA and TCR-CMV co-occurrence was scored with hypergeometric tests, and a repertoire-size bias correction was applied to TCR pairs. To estimate false discovery rates, a later analysis permuted the HLA or CMV assignments 20 times. A later analysis grouped co-occurring TCRs with DBSCAN, adding TCRdist sequence similarity when clustering within HLA-allele-positive subsets. Repertoires with fewer than 30,000 or more than 120,000 public chains were left out of co-occurrence clustering, as were a few repertoires with anomalous nucleotide sharing. TCRdb mirrors the immuneACCESS table, restricted to in-frame sequences. Some clones are absent from its copies; in checked studies, under half trace to an unresolved V gene, and the reason for the others is unknown. V and J calls and clone size are given by that table; D and trimming were obtained from the DNA. The sample table holds about 230,000 clones, of which about 80% were seen once. The ten largest clonotypes hold roughly 0.58% of the sample.

This TCR was sampled from a woman between 40 and 55 years old in good health and CMV-seronegative. The chain uses TRBV11-3 and TRBJ1-6; perhaps TRBD1 is the D gene, with 5 bases matching. Input material: PBMCs. The nucleotide sequence is given as TGTGCCAGCAGCCCCGACAGAAGAAATTCACCCCTCCACTTT. This encodes CASSPDRRNSPLHF.